The T cell receptor beta chain described here comes from a study of T cells in Graves' hyperthyroidism and ophthalmopathy. CDR3 size: 16 residues. Germline V gives CDR1 DFQATT, CDR2 SNEGSKA (reference sequence). The junction had 11 bases not matched to a gene; V was cut back by 0 bases and J by 8 bases. The TCR beta CDR3 regions underwent amplification using RNA transcripts as the source. Initially, a first-round RT-PCR of the TCR CDR3 employed the HTBI primer set. TCRdb used MiXCR to reprocess the multiplex PCR reads, holding one entry per CDR3 protein. Of 35,000 to 40,000 distinct CDR3 sequences listed, around 50% are singletons. Findings and limits, study-wide: Among thyroid clonotypes expanded above 0.001, most also appeared in blood.

As for this clonotype: The antigen is not known.

Patients were aged 18 to 65, had disease duration under 2 months, and had newly diagnosed hyperthyroidism. Criteria for exclusion of patients were uncontrolled infection, other autoimmune disease, pregnancy or lactation. The chain recombines TRBV20-1 with TRBJ2-7; the match to TRBD2 covers 12 bases. Sequenced sample: blood. The sequence derives from a woman in her 50s with Graves' hyperthyroidism that later progressed to Graves' ophthalmopathy. The CDR3 bases are TGCAGTGCTAGAGATTTAGCTAGCGGGAGGGCCATACAGCAGTACTTC. This sequence encodes CSARDLASGRAIQQYF.